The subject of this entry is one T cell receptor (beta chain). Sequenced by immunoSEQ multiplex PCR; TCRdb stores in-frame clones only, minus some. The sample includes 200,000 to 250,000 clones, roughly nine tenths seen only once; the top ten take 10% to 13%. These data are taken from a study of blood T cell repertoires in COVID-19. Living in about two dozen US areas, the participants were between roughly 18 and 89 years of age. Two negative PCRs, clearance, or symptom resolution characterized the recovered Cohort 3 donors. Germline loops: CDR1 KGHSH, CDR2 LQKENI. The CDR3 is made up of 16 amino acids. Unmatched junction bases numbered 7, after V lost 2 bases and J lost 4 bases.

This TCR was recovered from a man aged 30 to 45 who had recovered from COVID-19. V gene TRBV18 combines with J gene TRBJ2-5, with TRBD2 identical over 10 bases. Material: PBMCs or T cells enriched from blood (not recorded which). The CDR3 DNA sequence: TGTGCCAGCTCACCAATCTCAGCGGGGGGGCGAGAGACCCAGTACTTC. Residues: CASSPISAGGRETQYF.